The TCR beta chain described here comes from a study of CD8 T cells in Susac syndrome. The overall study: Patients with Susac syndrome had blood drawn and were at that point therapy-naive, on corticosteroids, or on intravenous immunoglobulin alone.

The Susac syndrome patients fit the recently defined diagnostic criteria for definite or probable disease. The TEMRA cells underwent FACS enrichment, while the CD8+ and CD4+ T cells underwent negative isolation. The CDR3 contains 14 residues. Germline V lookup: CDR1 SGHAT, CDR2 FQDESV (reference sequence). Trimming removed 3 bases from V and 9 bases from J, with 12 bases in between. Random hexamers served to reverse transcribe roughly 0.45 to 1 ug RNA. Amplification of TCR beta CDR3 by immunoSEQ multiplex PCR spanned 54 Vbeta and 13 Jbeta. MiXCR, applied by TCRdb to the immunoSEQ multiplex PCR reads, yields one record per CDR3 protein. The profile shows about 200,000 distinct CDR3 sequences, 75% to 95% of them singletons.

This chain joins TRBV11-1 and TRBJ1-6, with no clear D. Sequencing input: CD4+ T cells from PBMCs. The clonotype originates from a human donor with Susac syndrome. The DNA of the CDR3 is TGTGCCAGCAGCTTGACCGGCGAGCGTTCACCCCTCCACTTT. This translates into CASSLTGERSPLHF.